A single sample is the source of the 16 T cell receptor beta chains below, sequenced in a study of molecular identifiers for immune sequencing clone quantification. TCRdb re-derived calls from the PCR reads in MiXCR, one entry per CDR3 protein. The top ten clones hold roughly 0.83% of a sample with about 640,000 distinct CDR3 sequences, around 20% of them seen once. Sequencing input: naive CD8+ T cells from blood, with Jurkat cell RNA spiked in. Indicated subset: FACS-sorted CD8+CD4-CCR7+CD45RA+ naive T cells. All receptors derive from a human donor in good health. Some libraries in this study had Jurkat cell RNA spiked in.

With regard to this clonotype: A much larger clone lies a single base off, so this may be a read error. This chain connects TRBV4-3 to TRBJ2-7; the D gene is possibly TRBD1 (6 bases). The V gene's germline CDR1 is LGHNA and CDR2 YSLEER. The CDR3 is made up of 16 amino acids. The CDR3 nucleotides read TGCGCCAGCAGCCAAGATTGGGACATCGGATCCTACGGGCAGTACTTC. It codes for CASSQDWDIGSYGQYF.

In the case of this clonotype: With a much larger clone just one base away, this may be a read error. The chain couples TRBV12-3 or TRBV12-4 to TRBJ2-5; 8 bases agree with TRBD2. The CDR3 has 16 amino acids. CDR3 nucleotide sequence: TGTGCCAGCCCCAAGAGCCCAGCGGGGGCCCAAGGGACCCAGTACTTC. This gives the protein CASPKSPAGAQGTQYF.

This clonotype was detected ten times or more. CDR3 DNA: TGTGCCAGCAGCTTGGTGGGGCAGGGTTTTTGGGAGGAGACCCAGTACTTC. Translation gives CASSLVGQGFWEETQYF. The V call is TRBV5-6, the J call TRBJ2-5; D is possibly TRBD1 or TRBD2 (5 bases each). Looked up from germline, CDR1 is SGHDT and CDR2 is YYEEEE. This CDR3 has 17 residues. V lost 0 bases, J lost 5 bases, and 20 bases lay in between.

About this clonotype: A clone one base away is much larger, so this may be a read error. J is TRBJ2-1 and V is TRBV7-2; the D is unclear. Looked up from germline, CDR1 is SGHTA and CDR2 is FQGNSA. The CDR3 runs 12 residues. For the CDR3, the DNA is TGTGCCATCAGCTTAGTTTGGATTGAGCAGTTCTTC. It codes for CAISLVWIEQFF. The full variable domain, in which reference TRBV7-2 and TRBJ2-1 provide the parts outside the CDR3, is GAGVSQSPSNKVTEKGKDVELRCDPISGHTALYWYRQSLGQGLEFLIYFQGNSAPDKSGLPSDRFSAERTGGSVSTLTIQRTQQEDSAVYLCAISLVWIEQFFGPGTRLTVL.

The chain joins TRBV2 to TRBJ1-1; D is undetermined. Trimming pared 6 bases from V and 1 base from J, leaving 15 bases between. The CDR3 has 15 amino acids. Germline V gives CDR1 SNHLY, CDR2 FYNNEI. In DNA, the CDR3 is TGTGCCAGCAGCGCAGTTGGCGGCTCGAACACTGAAGCTTTCTTT. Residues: CASSAVGGSNTEAFF.

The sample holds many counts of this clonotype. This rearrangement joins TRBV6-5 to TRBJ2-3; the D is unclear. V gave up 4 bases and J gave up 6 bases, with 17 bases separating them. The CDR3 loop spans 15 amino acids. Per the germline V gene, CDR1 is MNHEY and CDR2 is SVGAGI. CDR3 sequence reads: CASSSGRALKDTQYF. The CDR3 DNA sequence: TGTGCCAGCAGTTCCGGCCGCGCTCTAAAGGATACGCAGTATTTT.

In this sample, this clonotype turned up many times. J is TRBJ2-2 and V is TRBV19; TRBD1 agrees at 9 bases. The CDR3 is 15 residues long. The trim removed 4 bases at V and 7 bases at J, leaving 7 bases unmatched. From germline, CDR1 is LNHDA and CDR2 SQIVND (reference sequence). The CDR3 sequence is CASSRGTGLVGELFF. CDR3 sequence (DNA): TGTGCCAGTAGTAGGGGGACAGGGCTCGTCGGGGAGCTGTTTTTT.

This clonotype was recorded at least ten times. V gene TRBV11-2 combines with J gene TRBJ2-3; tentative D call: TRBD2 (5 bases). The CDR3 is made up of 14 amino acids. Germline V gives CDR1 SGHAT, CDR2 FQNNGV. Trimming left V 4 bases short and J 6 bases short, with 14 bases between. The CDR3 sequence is CASSSTGSGDTQYF. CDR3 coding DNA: TGTGCCAGCAGCTCGACGGGATCCGGGGATACGCAGTATTTT.

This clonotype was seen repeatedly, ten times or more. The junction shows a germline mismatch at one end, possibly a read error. The DNA for the CDR3 is TGTGCCAGCAGTACAGGCGGGAGCTCCTACGAGCAGTACTTC. This codes for CASSTGGSSYEQYF. The chain is built from TRBV19 and TRBJ2-7, with 7 nucleotides matching TRBD2. The V gene's germline CDR1 is LNHDA and CDR2 SQIVND (reference sequence). This CDR3 region has 14 residues.

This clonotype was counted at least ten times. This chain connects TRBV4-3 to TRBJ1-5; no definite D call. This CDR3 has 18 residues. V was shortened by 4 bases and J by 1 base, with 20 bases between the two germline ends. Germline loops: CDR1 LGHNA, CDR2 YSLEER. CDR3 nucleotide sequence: TGCGCCAGCAGCCCCACCCTGGGAGGACTACTGAGCAATCAGCCCCAGCATTTT. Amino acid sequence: CASSPTLGGLLSNQPQHF.

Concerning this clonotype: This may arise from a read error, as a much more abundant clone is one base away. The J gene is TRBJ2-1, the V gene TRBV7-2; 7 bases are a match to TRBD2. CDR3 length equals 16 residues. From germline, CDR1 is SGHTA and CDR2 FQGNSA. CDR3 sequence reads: CASSTLGAGWVNEQLF. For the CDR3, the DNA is TGTGCCAGCAGCACCCTGGGAGCGGGATGGGTCAATGAGCAGCTCTTC.

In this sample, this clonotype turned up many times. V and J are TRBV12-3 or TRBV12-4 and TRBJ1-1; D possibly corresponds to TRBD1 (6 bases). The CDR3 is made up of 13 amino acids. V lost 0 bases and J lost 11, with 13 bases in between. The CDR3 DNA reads TGTGCCAGCAGTTTAGCGGGGGGCGTTGGCGCTTTCTTT. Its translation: CASSLAGGVGAFF.

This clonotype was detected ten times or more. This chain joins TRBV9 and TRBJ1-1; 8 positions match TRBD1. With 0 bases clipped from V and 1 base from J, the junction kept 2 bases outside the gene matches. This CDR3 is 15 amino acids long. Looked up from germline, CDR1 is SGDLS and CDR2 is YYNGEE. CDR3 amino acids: CASSVVQGANTEAFF. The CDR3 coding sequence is TGTGCCAGCAGCGTAGTTCAGGGGGCGAACACTGAAGCTTTCTTT.

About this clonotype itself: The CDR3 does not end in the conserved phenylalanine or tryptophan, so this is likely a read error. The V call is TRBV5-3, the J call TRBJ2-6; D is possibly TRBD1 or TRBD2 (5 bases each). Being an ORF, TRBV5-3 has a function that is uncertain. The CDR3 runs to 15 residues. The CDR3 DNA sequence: TGTGCCAGCAGCTTGGGTCAGGCCGGGGCCAACGTTCTGACTCTC. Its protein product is CASSLGQAGANVLTL.

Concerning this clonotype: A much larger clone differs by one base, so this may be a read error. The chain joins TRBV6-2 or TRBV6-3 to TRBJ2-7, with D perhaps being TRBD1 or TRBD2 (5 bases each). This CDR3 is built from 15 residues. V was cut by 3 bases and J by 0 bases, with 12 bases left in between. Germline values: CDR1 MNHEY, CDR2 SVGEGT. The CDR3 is CASSYPRDGSYEQYF. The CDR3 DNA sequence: TGTGCCAGCAGTTATCCCCGGGACGGCTCCTACGAGCAGTACTTC.

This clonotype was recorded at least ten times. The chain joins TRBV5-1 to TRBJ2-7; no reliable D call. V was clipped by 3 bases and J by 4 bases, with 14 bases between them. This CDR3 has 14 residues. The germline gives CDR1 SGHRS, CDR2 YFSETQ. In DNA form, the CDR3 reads TGCGCCAGCAGCTCCACGGGCGCGACTTACGAGCAGTACTTC. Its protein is CASSSTGATYEQYF. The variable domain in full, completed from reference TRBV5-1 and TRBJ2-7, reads KAGVTQTPRYLIKTRGQQVTLSCSPISGHRSVSWYQQTPGQGLQFLFEYFSETQRNKGNFPGRFSGRQFSNSRSEMNVSTLELGDSALYLCASSSTGATYEQYFGPGTRLTVT.